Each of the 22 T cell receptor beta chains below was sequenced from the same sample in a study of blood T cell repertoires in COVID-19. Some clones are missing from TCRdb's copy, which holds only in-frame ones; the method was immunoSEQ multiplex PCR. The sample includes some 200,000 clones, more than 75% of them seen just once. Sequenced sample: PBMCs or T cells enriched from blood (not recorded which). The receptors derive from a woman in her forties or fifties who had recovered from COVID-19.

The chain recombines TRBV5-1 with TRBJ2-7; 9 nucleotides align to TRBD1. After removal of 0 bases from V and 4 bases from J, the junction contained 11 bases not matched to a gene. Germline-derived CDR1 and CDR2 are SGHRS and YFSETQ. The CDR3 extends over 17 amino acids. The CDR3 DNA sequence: TGCGCCAGCAGCTTGGTCCTATCCCCGGGACAGGGTTACGAGCAGTACTTC. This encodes CASSLVLSPGQGYEQYF.

This chain's CDR3 is CASSHSLPGQGGYTGELFF. DNA of the CDR3: TGTGCCAGTAGTCACTCGCTCCCGGGACAGGGGGGCTACACCGGGGAGCTGTTTTTT. The chain is built from TRBV19 and TRBJ2-2, with 11 bases fitting TRBD1. The germline V gene has CDR1 LNHDA and CDR2 SQIVND (reference sequence). Trimming took 5 bases from V and 3 from J; bases not matched to a gene: 14. There are 19 residues in the CDR3.

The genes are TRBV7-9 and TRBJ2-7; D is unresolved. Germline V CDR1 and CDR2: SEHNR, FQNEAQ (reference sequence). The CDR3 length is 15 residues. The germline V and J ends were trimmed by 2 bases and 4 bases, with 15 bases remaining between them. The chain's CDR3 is CASSLLAGRGYEQYF. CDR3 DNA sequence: TGTGCCAGCAGCTTACTGGCAGGCCGTGGGTACGAGCAGTACTTC.

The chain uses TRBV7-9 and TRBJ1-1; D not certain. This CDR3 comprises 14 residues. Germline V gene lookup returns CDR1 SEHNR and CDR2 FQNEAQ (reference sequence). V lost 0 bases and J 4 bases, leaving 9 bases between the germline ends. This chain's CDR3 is CASSLATPGTEAFF. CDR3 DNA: TGTGCCAGCAGCTTAGCTACGCCGGGCACTGAAGCTTTCTTT.

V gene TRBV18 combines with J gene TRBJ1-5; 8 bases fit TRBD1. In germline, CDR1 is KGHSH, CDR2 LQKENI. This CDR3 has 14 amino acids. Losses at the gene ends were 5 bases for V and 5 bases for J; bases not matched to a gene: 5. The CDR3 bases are TGTGCCAGCTCAACCGGGACAGGCTATCAGCCCCAGCATTTT. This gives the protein CASSTGTGYQPQHF.

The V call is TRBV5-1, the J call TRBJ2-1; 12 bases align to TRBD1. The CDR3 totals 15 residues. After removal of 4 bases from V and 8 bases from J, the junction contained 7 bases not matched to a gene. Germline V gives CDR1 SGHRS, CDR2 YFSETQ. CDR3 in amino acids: CASSQGQGAYDEQFF. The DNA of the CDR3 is TGCGCCAGCAGCCAGGGACAGGGGGCGTATGATGAGCAGTTCTTC.

The CDR3 DNA follows: TGTGCCAGCAGCTTGAAATTTACTATCCCGACTAGCGGAACCTACGAGCAGTACTTC. This codes for CASSLKFTIPTSGTYEQYF. V usage is TRBV11-3 and J usage is TRBJ2-7, with TRBD2 matching 9 bases. Per germline, CDR1 SGHNT and CDR2 YENEEA. This CDR3 spans 19 amino acids. V gave up 3 bases and J gave up 2 bases; unmatched junction bases: 17.

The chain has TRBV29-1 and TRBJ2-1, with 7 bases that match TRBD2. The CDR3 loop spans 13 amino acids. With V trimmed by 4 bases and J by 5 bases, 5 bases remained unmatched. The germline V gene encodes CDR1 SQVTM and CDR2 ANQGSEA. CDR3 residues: CSVASSGNNEQFF. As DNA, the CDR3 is TGCAGCGTTGCCTCGAGCGGGAACAATGAGCAGTTCTTC.

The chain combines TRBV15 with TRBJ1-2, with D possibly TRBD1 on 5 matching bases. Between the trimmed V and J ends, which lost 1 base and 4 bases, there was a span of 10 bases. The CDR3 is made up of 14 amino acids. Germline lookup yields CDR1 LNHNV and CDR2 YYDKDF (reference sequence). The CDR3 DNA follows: TGTGCCACCAGCAGAGCAACCGGGGGCTATGGCTACACCTTC. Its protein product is CATSRATGGYGYTF.

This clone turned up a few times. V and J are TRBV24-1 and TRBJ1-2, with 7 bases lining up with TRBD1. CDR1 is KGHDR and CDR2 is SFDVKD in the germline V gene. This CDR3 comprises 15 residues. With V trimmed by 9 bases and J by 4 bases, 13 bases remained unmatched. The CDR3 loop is CATLGEGAPGYGYTF. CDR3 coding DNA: TGTGCCACCCTGGGAGAGGGGGCGCCGGGCTATGGCTACACCTTC.

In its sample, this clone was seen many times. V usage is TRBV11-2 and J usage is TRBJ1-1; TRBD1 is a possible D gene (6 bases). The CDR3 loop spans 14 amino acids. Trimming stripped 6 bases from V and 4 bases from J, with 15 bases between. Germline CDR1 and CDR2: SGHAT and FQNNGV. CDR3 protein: CASRNTGLSTEAFF. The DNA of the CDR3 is TGTGCCAGCAGAAACACAGGGTTGAGCACTGAAGCTTTCTTT. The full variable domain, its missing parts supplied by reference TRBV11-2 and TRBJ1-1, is EAGVAQSPRYKIIEKRQSVAFWCNPISGHATLYWYQQILGQGPKLLIQFQNNGVVDDSQLPKDRFSAERLKGVDSTLKIQPAKLEDSAVYLCASRNTGLSTEAFFGQGTRLTVV.

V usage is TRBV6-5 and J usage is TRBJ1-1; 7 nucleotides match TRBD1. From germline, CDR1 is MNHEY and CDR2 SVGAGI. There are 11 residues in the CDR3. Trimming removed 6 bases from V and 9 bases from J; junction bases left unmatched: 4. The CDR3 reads CASSPGQKAFF. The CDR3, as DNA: TGTGCCAGCAGCCCGGGACAGAAAGCTTTCTTT.

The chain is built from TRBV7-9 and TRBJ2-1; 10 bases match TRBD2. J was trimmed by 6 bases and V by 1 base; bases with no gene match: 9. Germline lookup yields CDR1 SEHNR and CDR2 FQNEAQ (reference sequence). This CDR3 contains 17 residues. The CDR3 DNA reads TGTGCCAGCAGCTTAGAGGGAGCGGGAGGGCCGGGCAATGAGCAGTTCTTC. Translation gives CASSLEGAGGPGNEQFF.

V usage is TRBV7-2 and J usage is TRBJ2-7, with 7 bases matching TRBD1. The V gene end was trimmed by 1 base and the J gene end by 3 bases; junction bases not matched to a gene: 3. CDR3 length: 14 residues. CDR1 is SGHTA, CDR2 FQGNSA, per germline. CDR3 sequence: CASSLGDSSYEQYF. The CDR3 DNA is TGTGCCAGCAGCTTAGGGGACAGCAGCTACGAGCAGTACTTC.

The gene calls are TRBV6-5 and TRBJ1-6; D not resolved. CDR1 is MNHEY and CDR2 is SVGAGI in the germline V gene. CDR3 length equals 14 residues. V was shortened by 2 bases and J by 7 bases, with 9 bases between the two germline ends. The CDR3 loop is CASSYMELNSPLHF. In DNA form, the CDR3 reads TGTGCCAGCAGTTACATGGAACTAAATTCACCCCTCCACTTT.

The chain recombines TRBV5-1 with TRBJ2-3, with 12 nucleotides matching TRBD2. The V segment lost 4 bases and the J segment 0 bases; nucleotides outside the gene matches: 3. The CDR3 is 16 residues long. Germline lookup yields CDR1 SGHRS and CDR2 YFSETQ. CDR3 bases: TGCGCCAGCAGCCGCGGACTAGCGGGAAGCACAGATACGCAGTATTTT. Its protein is CASSRGLAGSTDTQYF.

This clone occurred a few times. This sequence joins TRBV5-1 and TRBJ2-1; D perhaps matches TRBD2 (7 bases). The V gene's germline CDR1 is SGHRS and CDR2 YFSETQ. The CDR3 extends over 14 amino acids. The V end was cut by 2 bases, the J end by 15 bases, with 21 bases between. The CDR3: CASSFVGLAEGGFF. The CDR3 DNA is TGCGCCAGCAGCTTCGTGGGTCTAGCGGAAGGGGGGTTCTTC.

The CDR3 DNA reads as TGTGCCACCAGCAGAGCCTTTTCTGGGGCCACTGAAGCTTTCTTT. Amino acids: CATSRAFSGATEAFF. The chain combines TRBV15 with TRBJ1-1; TRBD1 might be the D (5 bases). The CDR3 spans 15 residues. V dropped 1 base and J dropped 4 bases, with 13 bases sitting between them. The germline V gene has CDR1 LNHNV and CDR2 YYDKDF (reference sequence).

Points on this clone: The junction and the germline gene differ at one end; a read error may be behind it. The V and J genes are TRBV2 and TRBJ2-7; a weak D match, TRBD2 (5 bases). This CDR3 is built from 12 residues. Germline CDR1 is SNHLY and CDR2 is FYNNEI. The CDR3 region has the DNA TGTGCCAGCAGCCAAGAGGATAGCGAGAAGTACTTC. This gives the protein CASSQEDSEKYF.

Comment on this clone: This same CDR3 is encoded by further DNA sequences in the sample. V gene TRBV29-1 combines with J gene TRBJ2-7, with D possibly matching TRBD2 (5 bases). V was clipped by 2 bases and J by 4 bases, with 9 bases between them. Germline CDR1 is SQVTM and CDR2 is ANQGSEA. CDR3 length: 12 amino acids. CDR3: CSVESRDYEQYF. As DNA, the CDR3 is TGCAGCGTTGAATCCCGGGATTACGAGCAGTACTTC.

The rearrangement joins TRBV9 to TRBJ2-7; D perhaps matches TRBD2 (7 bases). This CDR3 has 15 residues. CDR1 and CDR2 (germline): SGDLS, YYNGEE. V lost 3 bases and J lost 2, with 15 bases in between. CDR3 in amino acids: CASSGGRESAYEQYF. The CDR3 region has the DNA TGTGCCAGCAGCGGGGGGCGGGAGTCCGCCTACGAGCAGTACTTC.

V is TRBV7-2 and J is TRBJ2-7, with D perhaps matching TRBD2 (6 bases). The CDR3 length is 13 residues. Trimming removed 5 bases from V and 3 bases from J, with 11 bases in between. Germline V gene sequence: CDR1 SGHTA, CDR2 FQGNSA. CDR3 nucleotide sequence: TGTGCCAGCAGCGTCGGGACTTTCTACGAGCAGTACTTC. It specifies CASSVGTFYEQYF.